These 27 T cell receptor beta chains came from one sample sequenced in a study of OX40 agonist ivuxolimab in advanced cancers. Clones were read by immunoSEQ multiplex PCR, and TCRdb kept only the in-frame ones, dropping some. Of tens of thousands of clones listed, about nine tenths are singletons. The sample in question was CD4+ or CD8+ T cells sorted from blood, obtained in a trial of the OX40 agonist ivuxolimab. These TCRs come from an adult with an advanced solid tumor such as melanoma, head and neck, liver or kidney cancer.

This rearrangement joins TRBV18 to TRBJ1-4; 7 bases map to TRBD1. Germline CDR1 is KGHSH and CDR2 is LQKENI. The CDR3 contains 16 residues. V was pared by 5 bases and J by 0 bases, with 6 bases of the junction left unmatched. CDR3 amino acids: CASSTGTVATNEKLFF. CDR3 DNA sequence: TGTGCCAGCTCAACCGGGACAGTTGCAACTAATGAAAAACTGTTTTTT. Full variable domain (rest looked up from reference TRBV18 and TRBJ1-4): NAGVMQNPRHLVRRRGQEARLRCSPMKGHSHVYWYRQLPEEGLKFMVYLQKENIIDESGMPKERFSAEFPKEGPSILRIQQVVRGDSAAYFCASSTGTVATNEKLFFGSGTQLSVL.

This chain uses TRBV28 with TRBJ2-3; D is perhaps TRBD1 (5 bases). V gave up 3 bases and J gave up 5 bases, with 18 bases separating them. The CDR3 spans 16 residues. Germline assignment: CDR1 MDHEN and CDR2 SYDVKM. CDR3 sequence: CASSFSQLKGVDTQYF. CDR3 bases: TGTGCCAGCAGTTTCTCCCAGCTCAAAGGGGTAGATACGCAGTATTTT.

The J gene is TRBJ2-5, the V gene TRBV6-6, with D possibly TRBD1 on 6 matching bases. This CDR3 contains 14 residues. Germline V gives CDR1 MNHNY, CDR2 SVGAGI (reference sequence). Between the trimmed V and J ends, which lost 4 bases and 4 bases, there was a span of 13 bases. CDR3 protein: CASSLDSAAETQYF. CDR3 DNA sequence: TGTGCCAGCAGTTTGGACAGCGCGGCAGAGACCCAGTACTTC.

The chain combines TRBV6-1 with TRBJ1-5, with 12 positions matching TRBD1. The length of the CDR3 is 15 residues. The germline gives CDR1 MNHNS, CDR2 SASEGT. The V and J ends lost 7 bases and 5 bases, in that order; junction bases with no gene match: 6. In DNA, the CDR3 is TGTGCCAGCACCGGGGACAGGGGGCCATATCAGCCCCAGCATTTT. Translating gives CASTGDRGPYQPQHF.

The chain links TRBV7-2 to TRBJ1-2; unclear D gene. The CDR3 covers 13 residues. Trimming took 2 bases from V and 6 from J, leaving 10 bases between them. The germline V gene has CDR1 SGHTA and CDR2 FQGNSA. The CDR3 sequence: CASSLRSRHGYTF. For the CDR3, the DNA is TGTGCCAGCAGCTTAAGATCCAGGCATGGCTACACCTTC.

The DNA for the CDR3 is TGCGCCAGCAGCCGTGCAACTAATGAAAAACTGTTTTTT. Its translation is CASSRATNEKLFF. V and J are TRBV4-1 and TRBJ1-4, with no clear D. The CDR3 loop spans 13 amino acids. Per germline, CDR1 MGHRA and CDR2 YSYEKL. Trimming took off 4 bases at V and 0 bases at J, with 3 bases between the two ends.

V and J are TRBV5-6 and TRBJ1-1; 8 nucleotides match TRBD1. There are 17 residues in the CDR3. Unmatched junction bases numbered 11, after V lost 4 bases and J lost 0 bases. Germline V CDR1 and CDR2: SGHDT, YYEEEE. CDR3 loop: CASSGQGAKWLNTEAFF. The CDR3 DNA reads TGTGCCAGCAGCGGTCAGGGGGCGAAATGGCTGAACACTGAAGCTTTCTTT.

The chain's CDR3 is CASSITGQGQPQHF. DNA for the CDR3: TGTGCCAGTAGTATTACGGGACAGGGTCAGCCCCAGCATTTT. The chain recombines TRBV19 with TRBJ1-5; 9 nucleotides line up with TRBD1. There are 14 residues in the CDR3. V gave up 3 bases and J gave up 6 bases; unmatched junction bases: 3. Germline CDR1 and CDR2: LNHDA and SQIVND (reference sequence).

V usage is TRBV19 and J usage is TRBJ1-4; D is perhaps TRBD1 (5 bases). V lost 3 bases, J lost 5 bases, and 13 bases lay in between. Germline V gene data show CDR1 as LNHDA and CDR2 as SQIVND (reference sequence). The CDR3 length is 15 residues. CDR3: CASSISRRTNEKLFF. The CDR3 DNA follows: TGTGCCAGTAGTATTTCTCGACGGACAAATGAAAAACTGTTTTTT.

This sequence joins TRBV7-9 and TRBJ1-6, with D hard to call. This CDR3 comprises 13 residues. The germline gives CDR1 SEHNR, CDR2 FQNEAQ (reference sequence). The ends were cut back, 4 bases at V and 9 bases at J, with 10 bases in the middle. Here the CDR3 reads CASSSSVPSPLHF. CDR3 in DNA: TGTGCCAGCAGCTCCTCCGTCCCTTCACCCCTCCACTTT.

The genes are TRBV4-2 and TRBJ2-3; D is uncertain. The germline gives CDR1 LGHNA, CDR2 YNFKEQ. The CDR3 is 12 amino acids. The V end was cut by 8 bases, the J end by 2 bases, with 8 bases between. The chain's CDR3 is CASSLNTDTQYF. The CDR3 DNA reads as TGTGCCAGCTCTCTTAACACAGATACGCAGTATTTT.

J is TRBJ2-3 and V is TRBV5-6; tentatively, D is TRBD2 (7 bases). There are 16 residues in the CDR3. Germline assignment: CDR1 SGHDT and CDR2 YYEEEE. With 4 bases removed from V and 0 bases from J, the gap between germline ends came to 15 bases. This chain's CDR3 is CASSELGGASTDTQYF. In DNA form, the CDR3 reads TGTGCCAGCAGCGAGTTAGGGGGGGCTAGCACAGATACGCAGTATTTT.

The chain employs TRBV30 and TRBJ1-6, with D unclear. This CDR3 has 16 residues. The germline CDR1 and CDR2 sequences are GTSNPN and SVGIG (reference sequence). V gave up 4 bases and J gave up 3 bases, with 16 bases separating them. The DNA for the CDR3 is TGTGCCTGGAAACTCCCGGGTATCCACTATAATTCACCCCTCCACTTT. Its protein product is CAWKLPGIHYNSPLHF.

The V and J genes are TRBV7-3 and TRBJ2-1; the D is unclear. Per germline, CDR1 SGHTA and CDR2 FQGTGA. V was pared by 1 base and J by 10 bases, with 17 bases between. There are 15 residues in the CDR3. In DNA, the CDR3 is TGTGCCAGCAGCTTAAACCCCTTCGCTCCTAGGGAGCAGTTCTTC. As protein: CASSLNPFAPREQFF.

This chain joins TRBV9 and TRBJ2-1; D ambiguous. The CDR3 extends over 19 amino acids. Trimming pared 0 bases from V and 0 bases from J, leaving 19 bases between. Germline CDR1 and CDR2: SGDLS and YYNGEE. The CDR3 DNA reads as TGTGCCAGCAGCGTAGGTCCCTCGCTCTCTACGAGCTCCTACAATGAGCAGTTCTTC. The encoded protein is CASSVGPSLSTSSYNEQFF.

The chain is built from TRBV5-6 and TRBJ1-4; D gene unclear. The germline V gene encodes CDR1 SGHDT and CDR2 YYEEEE. V was clipped by 0 bases and J by 8 bases, with 11 bases between them. This CDR3 region has 14 residues. The CDR3 DNA reads as TGTGCCAGCAGCTTGGGTCCCAAGGAGGAAAAACTGTTTTTT. It is translated as CASSLGPKEEKLFF.

The chain has TRBV5-4 and TRBJ2-7, with D perhaps given as TRBD1 or TRBD2 (5 bases each). The CDR3 covers 14 residues. Germline loops: CDR1 SGHNT, CDR2 YYREEE (reference sequence). Trimming took off 0 bases at V and 6 bases at J, with 13 bases between the two ends. Here the CDR3 reads CASSLAGIGGEQYF. CDR3 coding DNA: TGTGCCAGCAGCTTGGCCGGGATTGGGGGCGAGCAGTACTTC. Using reference TRBV5-4 and TRBJ2-7 for the parts outside the CDR3, the full variable domain is ETGVTQSPTHLIKTRGQQVTLRCSSQSGHNTVSWYQQALGQGPQFIFQYYREEENGRGNFPPRFSGLQFPNYSSELNVNALELDDSALYLCASSLAGIGGEQYFGPGTRLTVT.

This rearrangement joins TRBV5-6 to TRBJ2-7; D is uncertain. Germline-derived CDR1 and CDR2 are SGHDT and YYEEEE. V was shortened by 0 bases and J by 5 bases, with 9 bases between the two germline ends. This CDR3 region has 13 residues. The CDR3, as DNA: TGTGCCAGCAGCTTGGCCGTCGGCCACGAGCAGTACTTC. The encoded protein is CASSLAVGHEQYF.

V usage is TRBV18 and J usage is TRBJ2-1; TRBD1 aligns across 7 bases. With V trimmed by 3 bases and J by 16 bases, 9 bases remained unmatched. The CDR3 totals 12 residues. CDR1 is KGHSH, CDR2 LQKENI, per germline. CDR3: CASSPGTVSNFF. CDR3 nucleotides: TGTGCCAGCTCACCCGGGACAGTCTCCAACTTCTTC. The whole variable domain, remainder taken from reference TRBV18 and TRBJ2-1, is NAGVMQNPRHLVRRRGQEARLRCSPMKGHSHVYWYRQLPEEGLKFMVYLQKENIIDESGMPKERFSAEFPKEGPSILRIQQVVRGDSAAYFCASSPGTVSNFFGPGTRLTVL.

As for this clone: At one end the junction does not follow the germline gene, possibly because of a read error. The CDR3 spells CASSLGTPTGELFF. The DNA of the CDR3 is TGTGCTAGCAGCTTAGGCACGCCCACCGGGGAGCTGTTTTTT. V is TRBV7-7 and J is TRBJ2-2, with D uncertain. CDR1 and CDR2 (germline): SSHAT, FNYEAQ (reference sequence). CDR3 length equals 14 residues.

The chain's CDR3 is CASSQESQALSNEKLFF. The CDR3 bases are TGCGCCAGCAGCCAAGAAAGTCAGGCCTTGTCTAATGAAAAACTGTTTTTT. The V gene is TRBV4-1, the J gene TRBJ1-4; D gene unclear. Germline V CDR1 and CDR2: MGHRA, YSYEKL. V was clipped by 0 bases and J by 3 bases, with 14 bases between them. The CDR3 covers 17 residues.

CDR3 bases: TGTGCCAGCACCCTAGAGGAGGGCTCCGGCCATGAGCAGTTCTTC. Its protein product is CASTLEEGSGHEQFF. The chain is built from TRBV2 and TRBJ2-1; tentatively, D is TRBD2 (6 bases). This CDR3 is 15 amino acids long. V was clipped by 7 bases and J by 8 bases, with 21 bases between them. From germline, CDR1 is SNHLY and CDR2 FYNNEI. The full variable domain, its missing parts supplied by reference TRBV2 and TRBJ2-1, is EPEVTQTPSHQVTQMGQEVILRCVPISNHLYFYWYRQILGQKVEFLVSFYNNEISEKSEIFDDQFSVERPDGSNFTLKIRSTKLEDSAMYFCASTLEEGSGHEQFFGPGTRLTVL.

This clone was seen a few times. The CDR3 nucleotides are TGTGCCTGGAGTGGAGGGAGGCACACTGAAGCTTTCTTT. Amino acids: CAWSGGRHTEAFF. The V and J genes are TRBV30 and TRBJ1-1; no clear D. The V gene lost 1 base and the J gene lost 3 bases, with 9 bases spanning the gap. The CDR3 consists of 13 residues. Per germline, CDR1 GTSNPN and CDR2 SVGIG (reference sequence).

The J gene is TRBJ1-1, the V gene TRBV10-2; D gene ambiguous. The germline V gene encodes CDR1 WSHSY and CDR2 SAAADI. Trimming pared 6 bases from V and 1 base from J, leaving 9 bases between. The CDR3 has 13 amino acids. The CDR3: CASRPRQNTEAFF. The DNA of the CDR3 is TGCGCCAGCAGACCTAGACAGAACACTGAAGCTTTCTTT.

This sequence joins TRBV30 and TRBJ2-5; weak D call: TRBD2 (7 bases). This CDR3 has 14 amino acids. Germline CDR1 reads GTSNPN; CDR2 reads SVGIG (reference sequence). V lost 0 bases, J lost 4 bases, and 12 bases lay in between. CDR3 amino acids: CAWSVTGRGETQYF. The CDR3 coding sequence is TGTGCCTGGAGTGTCACAGGGAGGGGAGAGACCCAGTACTTC. The full variable domain, its missing parts supplied by reference TRBV30 and TRBJ2-5, is SQTIHQWPATLVQPVGSPLSLECTVEGTSNPNLYWYRQAAGRGLQLLFYSVGIGQISSEVPQNLSASRPQDRQFILSSKKLLLSDSGFYLCAWSVTGRGETQYFGPGTRLLVL.

This chain uses TRBV19 with TRBJ1-1, with 11 nucleotides matching TRBD1. Germline V gene lookup returns CDR1 LNHDA and CDR2 SQIVND (reference sequence). This CDR3 spans 15 amino acids. V dropped 4 bases and J dropped 4; count of bases not matched to a gene: 5. DNA for the CDR3: TGTGCCAGTAGTAAAAGGACAGGGGGCTTCACTGAAGCTTTCTTT. Translated: CASSKRTGGFTEAFF.

The chain uses TRBV11-2 and TRBJ2-2; D uncertain. Trimming cost V 1 base and J 1 base, with 4 bases left between them. The CDR3 contains 14 residues. From germline, CDR1 is SGHAT and CDR2 FQNNGV. DNA of the CDR3: TGTGCCAGCAGCTTAGGGTTGAACACCGGGGAGCTGTTTTTT. Amino acids: CASSLGLNTGELFF.